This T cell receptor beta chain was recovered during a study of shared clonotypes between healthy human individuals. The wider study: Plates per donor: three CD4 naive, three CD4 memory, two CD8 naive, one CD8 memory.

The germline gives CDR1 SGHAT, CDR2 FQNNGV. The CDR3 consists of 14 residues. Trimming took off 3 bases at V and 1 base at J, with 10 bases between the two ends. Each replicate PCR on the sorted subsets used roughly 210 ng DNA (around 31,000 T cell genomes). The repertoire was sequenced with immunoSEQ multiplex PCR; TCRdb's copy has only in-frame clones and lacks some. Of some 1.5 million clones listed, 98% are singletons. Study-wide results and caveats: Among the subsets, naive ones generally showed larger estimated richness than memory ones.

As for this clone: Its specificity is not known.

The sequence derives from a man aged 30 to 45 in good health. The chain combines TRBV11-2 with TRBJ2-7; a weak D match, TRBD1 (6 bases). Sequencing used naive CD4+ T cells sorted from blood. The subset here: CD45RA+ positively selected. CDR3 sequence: CASSLYRESYEQYF. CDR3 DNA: TGTGCCAGCAGCTTGTACAGGGAGTCCTACGAGCAGTACTTC. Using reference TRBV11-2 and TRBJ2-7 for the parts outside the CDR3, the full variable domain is EAGVAQSPRYKIIEKRQSVAFWCNPISGHATLYWYQQILGQGPKLLIQFQNNGVVDDSQLPKDRFSAERLKGVDSTLKIQPAKLEDSAVYLCASSLYRESYEQYFGPGTRLTVT.